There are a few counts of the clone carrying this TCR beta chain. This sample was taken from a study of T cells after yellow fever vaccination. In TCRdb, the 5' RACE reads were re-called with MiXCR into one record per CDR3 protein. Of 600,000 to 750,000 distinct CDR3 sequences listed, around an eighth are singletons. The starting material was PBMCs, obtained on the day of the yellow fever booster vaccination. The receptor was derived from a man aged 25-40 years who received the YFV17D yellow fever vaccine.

CDR3 DNA sequence: TGTGCCAGCAGTGAAGATAAGGGCTGGGGCTACGAGCAGTACTTC. This gives the protein CASSEDKGWGYEQYF. V gene TRBV25-1 combines with J gene TRBJ2-7, with D unresolved. In germline, CDR1 is MGHDK, CDR2 SYGVNS. Trimming stripped 2 bases from V and 3 bases from J, with 14 bases between. This CDR3 is 15 amino acids long.